This T cell receptor beta chain was sequenced for a study of preoperative IRX-2 immunotherapy in early breast cancer. Germline assignment: CDR1 MGHRA and CDR2 YSYEKL. Trimming took 1 base from V and 0 from J, leaving 10 bases between them. This CDR3 contains 16 residues. Treatment noted: preoperative locoregional IRX-2 cytokine immunotherapy. Profiled with immunoSEQ multiplex PCR; TCRdb holds only in-frame clones, not every one. The table includes roughly 57,000 clones, approximately 94% detected once. Sampling was carried out from a patient treated with IRX-2 immunotherapy. The V gene is TRBV4-1, the J gene TRBJ1-3, with unresolved D. This receptor was obtained from a human donor with breast cancer. The CDR3 reads CASSQGTVYSGNTIYF. The CDR3 nucleotides read TGCGCCAGCAGCCAAGGAACGGTTTACTCTGGAAACACCATATATTTT.